The present entry profiles one TCR beta chain with its context. These data originate in a study of blood T cell repertoires in COVID-19. Overall study context: In each case, the material was cDNA or gDNA derived from T cells, B-cell-depleted T cells, or PBMCs.

Germline V lookup: CDR1 SGHTA, CDR2 FQGNSA. The CDR3 runs 17 residues. With V trimmed by 0 bases and J by 4 bases, 8 bases remained unmatched. Here immunoSEQ multiplex PCR was the method, and the copy in TCRdb shows in-frame clones only, minus some. The sample has roughly 73,000 clones; around 82% are singletons. V is TRBV7-2 and J is TRBJ2-7, with TRBD2 identical over 11 bases. The receptor's source is a human donor in a cohort sampled during active COVID-19. The specimen was peripheral blood. Here the CDR3 DNA reads TGTGCCAGCAGCTTAGCCGGGGGGGGACTAGCGGCGTACGAGCAGTACTTC. Protein sequence: CASSLAGGGLAAYEQYF.